Listed below are T cell receptor beta chains from one sample, sequenced in a study of CD8+ T cells in alopecia areata. TCRdb keeps only in-frame clones here, not all; method: immunoSEQ multiplex PCR. The sample gives over 95,000 clones, more than 55% of which show up once; around a sixth is in the top ten. Sample: CD8+ T cells sorted from blood, taken at week 4, from a patient treated with tofacitinib. These receptors were taken from a human donor with alopecia areata. Each CDR3 is given with its conserved first and last residue. The D gene is left open where the match is weak. The size field is filled for only some rows; it gives once, few, many or a size class.

v_call	j_call	d_call	clone_size	cdr3_aa	cdr3_nt
TRBV10-3	TRBJ2-5	.	.	CAISEGPRPETQYF	TGTGCCATCAGTGAGGGACCGAGGCCAGAGACCCAGTACTTC
TRBV5-6	TRBJ2-1	TRBD1	.	CASSGDRVAYNEQFF	TGTGCCAGCAGCGGGGACAGGGTGGCCTACAATGAGCAGTTCTTC
TRBV30	TRBJ2-7	TRBD2	.	CAWSVTSGRSYEQYF	TGTGCCTGGAGTGTAACCAGCGGGAGGTCCTACGAGCAGTACTTC
TRBV7-9	TRBJ1-6	.	.	CASSLGRVNSPLHF	TGTGCCAGCAGCTTAGGGAGGGTTAATTCACCCCTCCACTTT
TRBV7-9	TRBJ2-1	TRBD2	.	CASSLGLAVINEQFF	TGTGCCAGCAGCTTGGGGCTAGCGGTTATCAATGAGCAGTTCTTC
TRBV14	TRBJ2-1	.	.	CASSPGVALEQFF	TGTGCCAGCAGCCCCGGAGTAGCCCTTGAGCAGTTCTTC
TRBV5-6	TRBJ2-1	.	.	CASRISSSYNEQFF	TGTGCCAGCAGAATCAGTTCCTCCTACAATGAGCAGTTCTTC
TRBV4-3	TRBJ2-3	.	.	CASSQDGQGTDTQYF	TGCGCCAGCAGCCAAGATGGGCAGGGCACAGATACGCAGTATTTT
TRBV30	TRBJ2-4	.	.	CAWSVVGNIQYF	TGTGCCTGGAGTGTAGTCGGAAACATTCAGTACTTC
TRBV30	TRBJ2-7	.	.	CAWSVGAGNDEQYF	TGTGCCTGGAGTGTAGGAGCGGGTAACGACGAGCAGTACTTC
TRBV7-3	TRBJ1-4	.	.	CASSIHRDGEKLFF	TGTGCCAGCAGCATTCATCGGGACGGAGAAAAACTGTTTTTT
TRBV2	TRBJ1-5	.	.	CASGEGVLNQPQHF	TGTGCCAGCGGGGAGGGGGTGCTCAATCAGCCCCAGCATTTT
TRBV6-5	TRBJ2-6	.	few	CASSLILGGANVLTF	TGTGCCAGCAGCCTAATCCTCGGGGGGGCCAACGTCCTGACTTTC
TRBV20-1	TRBJ2-7	.	.	CSVPVYEQYF	TGCAGTGTCCCGGTCTACGAGCAGTACTTC
TRBV29-1	TRBJ2-7	TRBD2	few	CSVILASQSSYEQYF	TGCAGCGTGATACTAGCGTCCCAAAGCTCCTACGAGCAGTACTTC
TRBV7-3	TRBJ2-7	.	.	CASSWHRKRFSYEQYF	TGTGCCAGCAGCTGGCACCGAAAACGGTTCTCCTACGAGCAGTACTTC
TRBV29-1	TRBJ2-7	.	.	CSVEVGVQEQYF	TGCAGCGTTGAAGTAGGGGTACAGGAGCAGTACTTC
TRBV7-9	TRBJ2-1	TRBD2	.	CASSSGAGGPGDEQFF	TGTGCCAGCAGCTCTGGAGCGGGAGGGCCAGGAGATGAGCAGTTCTTC
TRBV27	TRBJ2-5	TRBD1	.	CASSPGQEQETQYF	TGTGCCAGCAGTCCGGGACAGGAGCAAGAGACCCAGTACTTC
TRBV27	TRBJ1-5	.	few	CASRTSPGSNQPQHF	TGTGCCAGCAGGACGTCACCCGGGAGCAATCAGCCCCAGCATTTT
TRBV11-2	TRBJ2-1	TRBD1	few	CASSLGGTGVHNEQFF	TGTGCCAGCAGCTTGGGGGGGACAGGGGTCCACAATGAGCAGTTCTTC
TRBV4-3	TRBJ2-7	TRBD2	.	CASSQDSGTAYEQYF	TGCGCCAGCAGCCAAGATAGCGGGACGGCCTACGAGCAGTACTTC
TRBV30	TRBJ1-5	TRBD1	.	CAWSESGQGSYNQPQHF	TGTGCCTGGAGTGAATCCGGACAGGGATCCTACAATCAGCCCCAGCATTTT
TRBV13	TRBJ1-2	.	.	CASSLPGDYGYTF	TGTGCCAGCAGCCTGCCGGGAGACTATGGCTACACCTTC
TRBV11-2	TRBJ2-1	TRBD2	.	CASSLLLAGGNEQFF	TGTGCCAGCAGCCTATTACTAGCGGGAGGGAATGAGCAGTTCTTC
TRBV30	TRBJ1-2	TRBD1	.	CAWSTTGWGYTF	TGTGCCTGGAGCACGACAGGGTGGGGCTACACCTTC
TRBV5-1	TRBJ2-1	.	few	CASSFSSPGDEQFF	TGCGCCAGCAGCTTCTCCTCCCCGGGGGATGAGCAGTTCTTC
TRBV7-9	TRBJ2-7	.	.	CASSLPAYEQYF	TGTGCCAGCAGCTTACCCGCCTACGAGCAGTACTTC
TRBV27	TRBJ1-1	.	.	CASSLVAVNTEAFF	TGTGCCAGCAGTTTGGTAGCGGTGAACACTGAAGCTTTCTTT
TRBV13	TRBJ2-7	TRBD1	.	CASSSGTGGVTGYEQYF	TGTGCCAGCAGCTCCGGGACAGGGGGAGTTACAGGCTACGAGCAGTACTTC
TRBV11-1	TRBJ1-2	TRBD1	.	CASSSPGTAYGYTF	TGTGCCAGCAGCTCCCCCGGGACAGCTTATGGCTACACCTTC
TRBV23-1	TRBJ1-2	.	once	CARKVGSVYGYTF	TGCGCCAGGAAAGTGGGGTCCGTATATGGCTACACCTTC
TRBV25-1	TRBJ1-2	.	.	CASSDVRTADDGYTF	TGTGCCAGCAGTGACGTTAGGACAGCGGACGATGGCTACACCTTC
TRBV29-1	TRBJ1-2	.	.	CSDAGEAYGYTF	TGCAGCGATGCAGGGGAAGCCTATGGCTACACCTTC
TRBV4-1	TRBJ1-4	.	.	CASSQDRGEKLFF	TGCGCCAGCAGCCAAGACCGGGGAGAAAAACTGTTTTTT
TRBV19	TRBJ2-7	.	.	CASSTPDEQYF	TGTGCCAGTAGTACTCCCGACGAGCAGTACTTC
TRBV5-6	TRBJ1-1	.	.	CASSFTPGVGTEAFF	TGTGCCAGCAGCTTCACTCCCGGGGTGGGAACTGAAGCTTTCTTT
TRBV2	TRBJ2-7	.	.	CASSEGRTAAYEQYF	TGTGCCAGCAGTGAAGGCCGGACAGCCGCCTACGAGCAGTACTTC
TRBV27	TRBJ1-5	TRBD1	.	CASRGQGNQPQHF	TGTGCCAGCAGGGGACAGGGGAATCAGCCCCAGCATTTT
TRBV6-5	TRBJ2-6	.	few	CASSTGVSGANVLTF	TGTGCCAGCAGTACTGGTGTCTCTGGGGCCAACGTCCTGACTTTC
TRBV5-6	TRBJ1-2	.	.	CASSLGGSRGYTF	TGTGCCAGCAGCTTGGGAGGGAGTAGGGGCTACACCTTC
TRBV13	TRBJ2-5	.	once	CASSLGLSGQETQYF	TGTGCCAGCAGCTTAGGCCTGAGCGGCCAAGAGACCCAGTACTTC
TRBV6-5	TRBJ2-7	TRBD2	few	CASSYSSGRGDYEQYF	TGTGCCAGCAGTTACTCGAGCGGGAGGGGGGACTACGAGCAGTACTTC
TRBV7-9	TRBJ2-2	.	.	CASSPPGKQVSWELFF	TGTGCCAGCAGCCCGCCGGGAAAGCAGGTCTCCTGGGAGCTGTTTTTT
TRBV5-6	TRBJ1-2	.	few	CASSLFGQHLDGYTF	TGTGCCAGCAGCTTGTTTGGCCAACATCTCGATGGCTACACCTTC
TRBV14	TRBJ2-5	.	.	CASSQVGFTNQETQYF	TGTGCCAGCAGCCAAGTAGGGTTCACGAACCAAGAGACCCAGTACTTC
TRBV7-5	TRBJ2-6	.	.	CVRSLWYWRGSGANVLTF	TGTGTCAGAAGCTTATGGTATTGGAGGGGCTCTGGGGCCAACGTCCTGACTTTC
TRBV9	TRBJ2-2	.	.	CASTRSDGELFF	TGTGCCAGCACCCGATCCGACGGGGAGCTGTTTTTT
TRBV27	TRBJ2-5	TRBD2	.	CASSSGGLAGETQYF	TGTGCCAGCAGTTCAGGGGGACTAGCGGGAGAGACCCAGTACTTC
TRBV4-2	TRBJ2-5	.	few	CASSQGLDRGIQETQYF	TGTGCCAGCAGCCAAGGGCTAGACCGGGGGATCCAAGAGACCCAGTACTTC
TRBV29-1	TRBJ2-5	TRBD1	few	CSTDRGHQETQYF	TGCAGCACGGACAGGGGCCACCAAGAGACCCAGTACTTC
TRBV15	TRBJ2-5	.	.	CATSGEPTEYQETQYF	TGTGCCACCAGCGGGGAACCGACGGAGTACCAAGAGACCCAGTACTTC
TRBV6-1	TRBJ2-1	.	many	CASSVVPPDEQFF	TGTGCCAGCAGTGTGGTACCACCAGATGAGCAGTTCTTC
TRBV4-2	TRBJ1-5	.	.	CASSPGTGLHF	TGTGCCAGCAGCCCAGGGACGGGCTTACATTTT
TRBV7-6	TRBJ2-3	TRBD2	.	CASSPGLASGGGQYF	TGTGCCAGCAGCCCGGGACTGGCTTCTGGCGGGGGGCAGTATTTT
TRBV6-1	TRBJ2-2	.	.	CASSAPGEHRLTGELFF	TGTGCCAGCAGTGCCCCGGGAGAACACCGACTCACCGGGGAGCTGTTTTTT
TRBV4-2	TRBJ2-7	.	few	CASSQALVGAYEQYF	TGTGCCAGCAGCCAAGCACTAGTGGGGGCCTACGAGCAGTACTTC
TRBV30	TRBJ2-5	.	.	CAWSPGPTETQYF	TGTGCCTGGAGCCCCGGACCTACCGAGACCCAGTACTTC
TRBV9	TRBJ1-1	.	.	CASSVEQEPGYPSTEAFF	TGTGCCAGCAGCGTAGAACAAGAACCTGGCTACCCTAGCACTGAAGCTTTCTTT
TRBV28	TRBJ1-1	.	.	CASSFLGRRDDISNTEAFF	TGTGCCAGCAGTTTCTTGGGACGCAGGGATGATATCAGTAACACTGAAGCTTTCTTT